The rows below give T cell receptor beta chains drawn from one sample of a study of T cells in Graves' hyperthyroidism and ophthalmopathy. TCRdb recomputed calls from the multiplex PCR reads with MiXCR, one row per CDR3 protein. Among 620,000 or so distinct CDR3 sequences listed, approximately 15% were seen once. The specimen sequenced was blood. The source of these receptors is a woman between 50 and 59 years old with Graves' ophthalmopathy. Both conserved end residues are part of each CDR3. The order of the fields is J gene, clone size, D gene, V gene, CDR3 DNA, CDR3 protein. The D gene is left open where the match is weak. Clone size is stated in some rows and not others, as once, few, many or a class when expanded.

J: TRBJ2-1; size: many; D: TRBD2; V: TRBV7-3; DNA: TGTGCCAGCAGCTTATGGCCTAGCGGGAGTCCGATTGAGCAGTTCTTC; CDR3: CASSLWPSGSPIEQFF
J: TRBJ2-1; size: many; D: TRBD2; V: TRBV5-6; DNA: TGTGCCAGCAGCTTGGATGTAGCGGGGGCGGGGAACAATGAGCAGTTCTTC; CDR3: CASSLDVAGAGNNEQFF
J: TRBJ2-6; size: few; D: -; V: TRBV12-3/TRBV12-4; DNA: TGTGCCAGCAGCCCAACAGACAGGAGGGCCAACGTCCTGACTTTC; CDR3: CASSPTDRRANVLTF
J: TRBJ2-1; size: many; D: -; V: TRBV30; DNA: TGTGCCTGGAGTGTAGGTTTCCCCGATGAGCAGTTCTTC; CDR3: CAWSVGFPDEQFF
J: TRBJ2-3; size: many; D: -; V: TRBV4-3; DNA: TGCGCCAGCAGCATCCGGGACTCCCCCACAGATACGCAGTATTTT; CDR3: CASSIRDSPTDTQYF
J: TRBJ2-1; size: -; D: TRBD2; V: TRBV9; DNA: TGTGCCAGCAGCGTAGACGGATCAGCGGGACCTTTCTCCTACAATGAGCAGTTCTTC; CDR3: CASSVDGSAGPFSYNEQFF
J: TRBJ2-3; size: many; D: TRBD2; V: TRBV7-2; DNA: TGTGCCAGCAGCTTCGGGACTAGCGGAGTCACAGATACGCAGTATTTT; CDR3: CASSFGTSGVTDTQYF
J: TRBJ2-4; size: few; D: TRBD2; V: TRBV20-1; DNA: TGCAGTGCTCCGCGCGGGGGGGCCAAAAACGTTCAGTACTTC; CDR3: CSAPRGGAKNVQYF
J: TRBJ1-5; size: many; D: -; V: TRBV2; DNA: TGTGCCAGCAGTGAAGAGACAGGTGCGGATCAGCCCCAGCATTTT; CDR3: CASSEETGADQPQHF
J: TRBJ1-5; size: once; D: -; V: TRBV10-3; DNA: TGTGCCATCAGGGGGCAGACCAATCAGCCCCAGCATTTT; CDR3: CAIRGQTNQPQHF
J: TRBJ2-7; size: few; D: -; V: TRBV28; DNA: TGTGCCAGCAGTTTCCGTGGGTCACCTGCCTACGAGCAGTACTTC; CDR3: CASSFRGSPAYEQYF
J: TRBJ2-7; size: many; D: -; V: TRBV20-1; DNA: TGCAGTGCTAGGAGTTTTCGCGGGGAAGCCTACGAGCAGTACTTC; CDR3: CSARSFRGEAYEQYF
J: TRBJ1-4; size: few; D: -; V: TRBV6-1; DNA: TGTGCCAGCAGTCGGACAATCTTTAATGAAAAACTGTTTTTT; CDR3: CASSRTIFNEKLFF
J: TRBJ1-5; size: few; D: -; V: TRBV24-1; DNA: TGTGCCACCAGTGACAGGGAATTTTGGCAGCCCCAGCATTTT; CDR3: CATSDREFWQPQHF
J: TRBJ2-5; size: many; D: -; V: TRBV5-1; DNA: TGCGCCAGCAGCTTGGCTAGGACGCAAGAGACCCAGTACTTC; CDR3: CASSLARTQETQYF
J: TRBJ2-3; size: many; D: TRBD2; V: TRBV7-2; DNA: TGTGCCAGCAGCTCCGGGACTAGCGGGAGGGGCACAGATACGCAGTATTTT; CDR3: CASSSGTSGRGTDTQYF
J: TRBJ2-1; size: many; D: TRBD2; V: TRBV3-1; DNA: TGTGCCAGCAGCCTGGGACTAGCTCAGGGTGAGCAGTTCTTC; CDR3: CASSLGLAQGEQFF
J: TRBJ2-1; size: -; D: -; V: TRBV10-2; DNA: TGCGCCAGCTACGGGACCACCCGGAAAGGGAATGAGCAGTTCTTC; CDR3: CASYGTTRKGNEQFF
J: TRBJ1-6; size: few; D: -; V: TRBV4-3; DNA: TGCGCCAGCAGCCAAGGGGGCGGAGGGAATTCACCCCTCCACTTT; CDR3: CASSQGGGGNSPLHF
J: TRBJ2-7; size: many; D: -; V: TRBV7-2; DNA: TGTGCCAGCAGCTTAGGTACCTTCGAGGGTTACGAGCAGTACTTC; CDR3: CASSLGTFEGYEQYF
J: TRBJ2-7; size: many; D: -; V: TRBV6-1; DNA: TGTGCCAGCGAACGTAGGACAGCCCAAAGCTCCTACGAGCAGTACTTC; CDR3: CASERRTAQSSYEQYF
J: TRBJ2-7; size: -; D: -; V: TRBV6-9; DNA: TGTGCCAGCAGTTATACGCGGACATCCTACGAGCAGTACTTC; CDR3: CASSYTRTSYEQYF
J: TRBJ2-1; size: many; D: -; V: TRBV5-1; DNA: TGCGCCAGCAGCTTCGGGGGCACCTACAATGAGCAGTTCTTC; CDR3: CASSFGGTYNEQFF
J: TRBJ2-4; size: many; D: TRBD1; V: TRBV7-9; DNA: TGTGCCAGCAGCTTAAGGGACAGGGAAAACATTCAGTACTTC; CDR3: CASSLRDRENIQYF
J: TRBJ2-3; size: -; D: -; V: TRBV4-1; DNA: TGCGCCAGCAGCCAAGATTCGGCAGGAAAAACTAGCACAGATACGCAGTATTTT; CDR3: CASSQDSAGKTSTDTQYF
J: TRBJ1-2; size: -; D: TRBD1; V: TRBV12-3/TRBV12-4; DNA: TGTGCCAGCAGTTTAGCGACAGGGGGAGACTATGGCTACACCTTC; CDR3: CASSLATGGDYGYTF
J: TRBJ1-1; size: many; D: -; V: TRBV6-2/TRBV6-3; DNA: TGTGCCAGCAGTTACGGACGGATCGGCTCTGAAGCTTTCTTT; CDR3: CASSYGRIGSEAFF
J: TRBJ1-2; size: -; D: -; V: TRBV4-1; DNA: TGCGCCAGCAGCCAAGTAGGCGGCTACACCTTC; CDR3: CASSQVGGYTF
J: TRBJ2-2; size: few; D: -; V: TRBV29-1; DNA: TGCAGCGCTACACAGACAACGCTGAACACCGGGGAGCTGTTTTTT; CDR3: CSATQTTLNTGELFF
J: TRBJ2-1; size: -; D: -; V: TRBV7-9; DNA: TGTGCCAGCATCTCCCCTCTAGCATTCTCCTACAATGAGCAGTTCTTC; CDR3: CASISPLAFSYNEQFF
J: TRBJ1-2; size: many; D: TRBD1; V: TRBV9; DNA: TGTGCCAGCAGCGTAGCGGCAGGGGGCGTTTATGGCTACACCTTC; CDR3: CASSVAAGGVYGYTF
J: TRBJ2-3; size: many; D: TRBD2; V: TRBV4-2; DNA: TGTGCCAGCAGCCAAGATTCACGGCGGGAGGGCCACTACAACCAGTTGGGAGATACGCAGTATTTT; CDR3: CASSQDSRREGHYNQLGDTQYF
J: TRBJ2-2; size: -; D: -; V: TRBV7-9; DNA: TGTGCCAGCAGCTTAAATCAACACCGAACTTACACCGGGGAGCTGTTTTTT; CDR3: CASSLNQHRTYTGELFF